The entry below gives a single T cell receptor (beta chain) sequence along with its context. What this receptor recognizes is not known. The sample holds no much larger clone one base away, and base qualities are not on file. The donors belonged to the validation cohort of approximately 130 subjects, which was separate from the roughly 680-subject first cohort. Clipping removes 3 bases from V and 2 bases from J, with 9 as the unmatched junction base count. The CDR3 spans 17 residues, from the cysteine through the phenylalanine. Kept here is only the CDR3 DNA, which spans 51 bases and is read in frame from base 1. Per the germline V gene, MGHDK is the CDR1 and SYGVNS is the CDR2. The data were taken from a study of cytomegalovirus exposure and HLA in healthy donors (dated by TCRdb to about 2017). Background on the whole study: According to a later analysis, the 120 or so validation repertoires were produced on the same platform as the roughly 600 repertoires of the first cohort. The aim of the study was to test whether cataloging public T cell receptors could identify signatures of past pathogen exposure. A separate validation cohort of more than 100 different subjects was used in addition to the 666-subject first cohort. High-throughput TCR immunosequencing, statistical association of individual TCRs with disease status, and machine learning were combined to predict cytomegalovirus infection status.

General study outcomes and caveats: The classifier was reported to diagnose cytomegalovirus status with high specificity and sensitivity in both the original cohort and the validation cohort. All 110 or so repertoires were used to score co-occurrence in the validation cohort in a later analysis, because that analysis had no HLA typing for the cohort. The study listed 164 TCR beta chains as associated with cytomegalovirus. Most TCR sequences were observed very rarely across donors, whereas some public TCRs were present in many individuals. In vitro tests confirmed that a few of the cytomegalovirus-associated TCR beta chains recognize cytomegalovirus antigens. It was suggested by the authors that the approach could potentially be generalized to other disease states and immunological phenotypes. Subsequent analysis determined that TCRs grouped into clusters in the first cohort also showed a tendency toward co-occurrence across the 120 or so validation repertoires, and approximately 94% of cluster scores exceeded 0.

Library preparation employed the immunoSEQ multiplex PCR assay. The study's processing was this. A statistical classification framework was developed to diagnose cytomegalovirus status using the catalog of TCR beta chain sequences. This is the immuneACCESS table as TCRdb keeps it, with only in-frame sequences that have V and J called. A part of the clones is gone; compared with another copy, unresolved V genes explain less than half, and the rest is unexplained. That table gives V, J and clone size, and the DNA gave D and trimming. A total of about 270,000 clones appear in this sample, about 86% of them only once. The leading ten clones occupy roughly 1% of the sample.

This clonotype was sampled from a woman aged 18-30 years in good health and CMV-seronegative. The chain links TRBV25-1 with TRBJ2-3, with 9 bases in between that match TRBD2. Source material: PBMCs. The sequenced DNA: TGTGCCAGCAGTGATACTAGCGGGCGTCGTTCCACAGATACGCAGTATTTT. Its amino acids are CASSDTSGRRSTDTQYF.